This TCR beta chain was captured in a study of blood T cell repertoires in COVID-19. Study information: Material from acute and convalescent COVID-19 was sourced from the United States, Italy and Spain. The analysed material was cDNA or gDNA that came from T cells, B-cell-depleted T cells, or PBMCs.

The CDR3 covers 14 residues. Germline lookup yields CDR1 SGHRS and CDR2 YFSETQ. Trimming left V 1 base short and J 1 base short, with 7 bases between. The table came from immunoSEQ multiplex PCR; TCRdb's copy has only in-frame clones and leaves some out. The table includes about 250,000 clones, approximately 89% detected once. Enrollment of patients from Seattle took place during active infection, with longitudinal follow-up. The sequence was obtained from a woman in her 30s with COVID-19, enrolled during active disease. The chain uses TRBV5-1 and TRBJ2-3; D is possibly TRBD1 (6 bases). The sequenced sample was peripheral blood. CDR3 amino acids: CASSLQGRTDTQYF. In DNA form, the CDR3 reads TGCGCCAGCAGCTTGCAGGGGCGCACAGATACGCAGTATTTT.